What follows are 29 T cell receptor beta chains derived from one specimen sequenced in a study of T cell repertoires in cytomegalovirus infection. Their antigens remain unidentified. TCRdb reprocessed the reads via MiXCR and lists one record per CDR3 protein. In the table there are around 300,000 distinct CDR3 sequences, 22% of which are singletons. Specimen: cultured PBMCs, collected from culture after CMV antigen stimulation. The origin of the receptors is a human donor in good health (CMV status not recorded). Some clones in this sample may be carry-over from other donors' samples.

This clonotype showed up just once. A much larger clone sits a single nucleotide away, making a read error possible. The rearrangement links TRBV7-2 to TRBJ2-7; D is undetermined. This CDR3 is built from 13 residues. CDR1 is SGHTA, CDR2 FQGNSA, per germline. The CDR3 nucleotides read TGTCCCAGCGAAGACGCCCTCTCCTACGAGCAGTACTTC. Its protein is CPSEDALSYEQYF. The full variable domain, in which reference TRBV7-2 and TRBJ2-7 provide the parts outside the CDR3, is GAGVSQSPSNKVTEKGKDVELRCDPISGHTALYWYRQSLGQGLEFLIYFQGNSAPDKSGLPSDRFSAERTGGSVSTLTIQRTQQEDSAVYLCPSEDALSYEQYFGPGTRLTVT.

CDR3 in DNA: TGTGCCAGCCACTCCTTAGGGGGTATAAATCAGCCCCAGCATTTT. Translation gives CASHSLGGINQPQHF. The genes are TRBV19 and TRBJ1-5, with TRBD1 as a possible D gene (6 bases). CDR1 and CDR2 (germline): LNHDA, SQIVND (reference sequence). V lost 9 bases to trimming and J lost 4 bases, with 19 bases between them. The CDR3 is made up of 15 amino acids.

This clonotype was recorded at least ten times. In DNA, the CDR3 is TGTGCCAGCAGCTTCTCAGGGCCCACTGAAGCTTTCTTT. As protein: CASSFSGPTEAFF. The V call is TRBV7-2, the J call TRBJ1-1, with D possibly TRBD1 on 5 matching bases. Germline CDR1 and CDR2: SGHTA and FQGNSA. The CDR3 is made up of 13 amino acids. Trimming pared 3 bases from V and 4 bases from J, leaving 9 bases between.

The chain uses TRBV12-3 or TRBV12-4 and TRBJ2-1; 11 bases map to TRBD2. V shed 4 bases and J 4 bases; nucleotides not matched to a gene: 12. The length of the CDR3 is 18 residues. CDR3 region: CASSSPAKTSGNYNEQFF. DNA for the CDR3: TGTGCCAGCAGTTCGCCGGCTAAGACTAGCGGGAATTACAATGAGCAGTTCTTC.

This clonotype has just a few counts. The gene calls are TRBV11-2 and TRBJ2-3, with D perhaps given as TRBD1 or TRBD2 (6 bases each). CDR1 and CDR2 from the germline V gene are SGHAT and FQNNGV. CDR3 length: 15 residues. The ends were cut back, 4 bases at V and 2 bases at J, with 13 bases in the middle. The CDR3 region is CASSSRGRYTDTQYF. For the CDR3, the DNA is TGTGCCAGCAGCTCGAGGGGGAGGTACACAGATACGCAGTATTTT. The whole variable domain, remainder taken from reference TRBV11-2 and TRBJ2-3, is EAGVAQSPRYKIIEKRQSVAFWCNPISGHATLYWYQQILGQGPKLLIQFQNNGVVDDSQLPKDRFSAERLKGVDSTLKIQPAKLEDSAVYLCASSSRGRYTDTQYFGPGTRLTVL.

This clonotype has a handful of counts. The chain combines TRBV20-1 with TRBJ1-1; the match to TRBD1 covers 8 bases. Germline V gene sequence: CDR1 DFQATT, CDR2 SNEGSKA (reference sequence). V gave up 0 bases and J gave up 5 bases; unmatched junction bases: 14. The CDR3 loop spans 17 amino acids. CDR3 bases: TGCAGTGCTAGAGATCTATCTAGTTACAGGGGGAAGACTGAAGCTTTCTTT. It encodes CSARDLSSYRGKTEAFF.

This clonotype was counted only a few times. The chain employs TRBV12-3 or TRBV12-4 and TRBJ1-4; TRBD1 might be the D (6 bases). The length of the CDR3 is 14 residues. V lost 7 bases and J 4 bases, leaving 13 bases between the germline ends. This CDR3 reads CASTPDRSNEKLFF. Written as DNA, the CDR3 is TGTGCCAGCACCCCAGACAGGAGTAATGAAAAACTGTTTTTT.

CDR3 protein: CASSTNADRDYGYTF. For the CDR3, the DNA is TGTGCCAGTAGTACCAACGCGGACAGGGACTATGGCTACACCTTC. V gene TRBV19 combines with J gene TRBJ1-2, with TRBD1 matching over 8 bases. This CDR3 contains 15 residues. The germline CDR1 and CDR2 sequences are LNHDA and SQIVND (reference sequence). With V trimmed by 4 bases and J by 3 bases, 7 bases remained unmatched. Using reference TRBV19 and TRBJ1-2 for the parts outside the CDR3, the full variable domain is DGGITQSPKYLFRKEGQNVTLSCEQNLNHDAMYWYRQDPGQGLRLIYYSQIVNDFQKGDIAEGYSVSREKKESFPLTVTSAQKNPTAFYLCASSTNADRDYGYTFGSGTRLTVV.

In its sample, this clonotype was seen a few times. The CDR3 nucleotides read TGTGCCAGCAGCTTAGCGTCCAGGGGGGCGTACGAGCAGTACGTC. This gives the protein CASSLASRGAYEQYV. The rearrangement joins TRBV7-2 to TRBJ2-7; TRBD1 is a possible D gene (7 bases). Germline lookup yields CDR1 SGHTA and CDR2 FQGNSA. V shed 0 bases and J shed 4 bases, with 13 bases lying between them. The CDR3 contains 15 residues.

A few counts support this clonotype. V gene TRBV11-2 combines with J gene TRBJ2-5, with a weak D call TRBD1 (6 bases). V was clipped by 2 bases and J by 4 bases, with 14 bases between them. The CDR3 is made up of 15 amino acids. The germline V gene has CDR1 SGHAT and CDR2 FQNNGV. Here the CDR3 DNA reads TGTGCCAGCAGCTTAAGGGGGACGCAGATAGAGACCCAGTACTTC. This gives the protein CASSLRGTQIETQYF.

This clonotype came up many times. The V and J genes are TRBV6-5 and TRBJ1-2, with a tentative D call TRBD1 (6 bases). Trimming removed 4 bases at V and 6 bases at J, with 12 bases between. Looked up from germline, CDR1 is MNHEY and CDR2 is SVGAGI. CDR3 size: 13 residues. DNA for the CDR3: TGTGCCAGCAGTTTGCAGGGGTATGATGGCTACACCTTC. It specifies CASSLQGYDGYTF.

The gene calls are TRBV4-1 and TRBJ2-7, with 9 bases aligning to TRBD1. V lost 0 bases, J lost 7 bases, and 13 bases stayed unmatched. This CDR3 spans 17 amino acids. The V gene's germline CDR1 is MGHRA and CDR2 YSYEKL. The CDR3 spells CASSQESGGTGFGEQYF. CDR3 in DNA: TGCGCCAGCAGCCAAGAATCAGGGGGGACAGGGTTCGGGGAGCAGTACTTC.

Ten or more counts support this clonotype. The CDR3 DNA follows: TGTGCCACCAGTGTTCCGGACCGACACACCGGGGAGCTGTTTTTT. It codes for CATSVPDRHTGELFF. The rearrangement uses TRBV24-1 and TRBJ2-2; D gene uncertain. The CDR3 contains 15 residues. With 5 bases removed from V and 3 bases from J, the gap between germline ends came to 12 bases. CDR1 and CDR2 (germline): KGHDR, SFDVKD.

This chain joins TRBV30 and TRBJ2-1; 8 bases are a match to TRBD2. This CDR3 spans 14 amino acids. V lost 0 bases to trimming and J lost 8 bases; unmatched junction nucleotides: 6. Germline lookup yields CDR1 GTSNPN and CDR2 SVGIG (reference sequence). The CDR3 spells CAWSVRAGVYEQFF. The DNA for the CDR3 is TGTGCCTGGAGTGTAAGAGCGGGAGTGTATGAGCAGTTCTTC. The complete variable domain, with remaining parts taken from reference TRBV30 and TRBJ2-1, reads SQTIHQWPATLVQPVGSPLSLECTVEGTSNPNLYWYRQAAGRGLQLLFYSVGIGQISSEVPQNLSASRPQDRQFILSSKKLLLSDSGFYLCAWSVRAGVYEQFFGPGTRLTVL.

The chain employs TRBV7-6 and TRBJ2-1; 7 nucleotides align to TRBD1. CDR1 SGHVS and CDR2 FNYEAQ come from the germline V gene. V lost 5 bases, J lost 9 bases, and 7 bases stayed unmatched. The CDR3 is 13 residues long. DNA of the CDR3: TGTGCCAGCAGCCCCCGACAGGGAAGTGAGCAGTTCTTC. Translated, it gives CASSPRQGSEQFF.

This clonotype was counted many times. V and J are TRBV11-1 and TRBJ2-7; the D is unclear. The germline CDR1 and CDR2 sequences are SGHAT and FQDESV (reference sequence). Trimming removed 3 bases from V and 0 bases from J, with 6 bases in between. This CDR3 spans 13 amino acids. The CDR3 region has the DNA TGTGCCAGCAGCTTGGGCACCTCCTACGAGCAGTACTTC. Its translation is CASSLGTSYEQYF.

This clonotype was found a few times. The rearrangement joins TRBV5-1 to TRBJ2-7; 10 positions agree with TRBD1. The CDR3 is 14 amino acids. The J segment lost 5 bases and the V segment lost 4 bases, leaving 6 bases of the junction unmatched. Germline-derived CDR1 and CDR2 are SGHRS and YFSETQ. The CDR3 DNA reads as TGCGCCAGCAGCGCCGGGACAGGGGAACACGAGCAGTACGTC. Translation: CASSAGTGEHEQYV.

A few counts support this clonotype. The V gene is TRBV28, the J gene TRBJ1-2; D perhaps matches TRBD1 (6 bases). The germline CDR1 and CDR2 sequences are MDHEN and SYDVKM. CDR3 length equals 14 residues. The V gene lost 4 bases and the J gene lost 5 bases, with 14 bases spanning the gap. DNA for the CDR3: TGTGCCAGCAGTTCACGGACAGCCGCTTATGGCTACACCTTC. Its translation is CASSSRTAAYGYTF.

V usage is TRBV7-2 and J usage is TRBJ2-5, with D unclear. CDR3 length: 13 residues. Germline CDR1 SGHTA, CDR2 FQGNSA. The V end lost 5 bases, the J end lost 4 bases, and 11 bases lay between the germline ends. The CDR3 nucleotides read TGTGCCAGCAGCCCCGGACCTTTAGAGACCCAGTACTTC. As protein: CASSPGPLETQYF.

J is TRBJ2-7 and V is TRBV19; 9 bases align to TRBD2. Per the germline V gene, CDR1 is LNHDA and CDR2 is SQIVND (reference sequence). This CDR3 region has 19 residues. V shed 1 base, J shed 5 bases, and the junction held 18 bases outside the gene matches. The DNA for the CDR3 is TGTGCCAGTAGTATAGGCGGTGGGGTTAGCGGGAGCATACTCCACGAGCAGTACTTC. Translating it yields CASSIGGGVSGSILHEQYF. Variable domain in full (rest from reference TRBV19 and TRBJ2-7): DGGITQSPKYLFRKEGQNVTLSCEQNLNHDAMYWYRQDPGQGLRLIYYSQIVNDFQKGDIAEGYSVSREKKESFPLTVTSAQKNPTAFYLCASSIGGGVSGSILHEQYFGPGTRLTVT.

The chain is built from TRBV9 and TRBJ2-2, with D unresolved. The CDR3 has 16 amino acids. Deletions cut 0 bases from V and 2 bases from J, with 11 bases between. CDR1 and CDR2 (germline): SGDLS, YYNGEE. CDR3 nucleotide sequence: TGTGCCAGCAGCGTAGTTCAAAGTGGAAACACCGGGGAGCTGTTTTTT. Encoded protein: CASSVVQSGNTGELFF.

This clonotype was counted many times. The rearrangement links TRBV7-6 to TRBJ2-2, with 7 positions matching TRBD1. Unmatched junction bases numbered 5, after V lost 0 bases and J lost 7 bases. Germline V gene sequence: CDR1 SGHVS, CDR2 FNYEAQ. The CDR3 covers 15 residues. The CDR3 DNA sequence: TGTGCCAGCAGCTTAGCGAACAGGGGATACGGGGAGCTGTTTTTT. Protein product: CASSLANRGYGELFF.

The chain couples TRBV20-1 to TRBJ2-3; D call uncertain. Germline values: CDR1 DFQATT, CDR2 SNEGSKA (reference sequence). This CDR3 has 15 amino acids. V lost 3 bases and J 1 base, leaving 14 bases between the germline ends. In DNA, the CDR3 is TGCAGTGCTAGTAGGCGCCCCTTAGGCACAGATACGCAGTATTTT. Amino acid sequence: CSASRRPLGTDTQYF.

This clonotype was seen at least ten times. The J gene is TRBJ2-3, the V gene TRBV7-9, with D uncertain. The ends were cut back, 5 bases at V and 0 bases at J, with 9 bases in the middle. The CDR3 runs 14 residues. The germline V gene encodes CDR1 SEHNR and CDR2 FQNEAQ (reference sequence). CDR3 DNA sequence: TGTGCCAGCAGCCTGTCTTCTAGCACAGATACGCAGTATTTT. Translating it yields CASSLSSSTDTQYF.

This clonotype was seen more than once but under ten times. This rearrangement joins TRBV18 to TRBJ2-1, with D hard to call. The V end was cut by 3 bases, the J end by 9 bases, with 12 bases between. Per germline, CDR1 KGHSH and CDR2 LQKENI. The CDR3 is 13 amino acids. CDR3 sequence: CASSPLIASEQFF. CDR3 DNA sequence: TGTGCCAGCTCACCCCTCATAGCAAGTGAGCAGTTCTTC. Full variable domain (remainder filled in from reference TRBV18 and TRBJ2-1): NAGVMQNPRHLVRRRGQEARLRCSPMKGHSHVYWYRQLPEEGLKFMVYLQKENIIDESGMPKERFSAEFPKEGPSILRIQQVVRGDSAAYFCASSPLIASEQFFGPGTRLTVL.

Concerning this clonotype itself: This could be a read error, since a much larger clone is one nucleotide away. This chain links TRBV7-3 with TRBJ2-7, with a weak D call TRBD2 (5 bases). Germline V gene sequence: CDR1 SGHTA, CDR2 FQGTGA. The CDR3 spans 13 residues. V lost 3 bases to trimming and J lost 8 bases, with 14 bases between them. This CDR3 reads CASSFLPSGQQYF. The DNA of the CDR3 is TGTGCCAGCAGCTTCCTCCCGAGCGGACAGCAGTACTTC.

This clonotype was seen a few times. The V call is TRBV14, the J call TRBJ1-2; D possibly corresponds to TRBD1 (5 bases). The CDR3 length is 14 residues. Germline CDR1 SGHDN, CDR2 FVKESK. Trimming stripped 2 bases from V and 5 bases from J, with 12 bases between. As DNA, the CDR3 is TGTGCCAGCAGCCAAAGTGCGAGGACATATGGCTACACCTTC. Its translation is CASSQSARTYGYTF.

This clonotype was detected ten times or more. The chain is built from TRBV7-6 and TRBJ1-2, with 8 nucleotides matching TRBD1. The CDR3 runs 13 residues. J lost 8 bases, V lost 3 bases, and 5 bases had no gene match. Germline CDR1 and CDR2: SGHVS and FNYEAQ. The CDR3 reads CASSLIRGQGYTF. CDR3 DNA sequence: TGTGCCAGCAGCTTGATCAGGGGGCAGGGCTACACCTTC.

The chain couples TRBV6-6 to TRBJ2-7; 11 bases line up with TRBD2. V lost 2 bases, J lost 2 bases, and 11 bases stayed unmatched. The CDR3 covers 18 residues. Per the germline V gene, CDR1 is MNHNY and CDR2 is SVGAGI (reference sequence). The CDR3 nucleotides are TGTGCCAGCAGTTACCCGGGGACTAGCGGACATTCTGCCTACGAGCAGTACTTC. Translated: CASSYPGTSGHSAYEQYF.